This entry lists 14 T cell receptor beta chains sequenced from one sample in a study of T cell responses to AZD1222 COVID-19 vaccine. Here immunoSEQ multiplex PCR was the method, and the copy in TCRdb shows in-frame clones only, minus some. The table records roughly 80,000 clones, around nine tenths of them present only once. The sequencing used peripheral blood, collected on day 0 of AZD1222 vaccination. Every receptor here comes from an adult in good health.

The rearrangement links TRBV20-1 to TRBJ1-5, with 8 nucleotides matching TRBD1. With 3 bases clipped from V and 5 bases from J, the junction kept 12 bases outside the gene matches. CDR3 size: 16 residues. In germline, CDR1 is DFQATT, CDR2 SNEGSKA (reference sequence). The CDR3 loop reads CSASRRQGPYYQPQHF. For the CDR3, the DNA is TGCAGTGCTAGTAGGAGACAGGGGCCCTATTATCAGCCCCAGCATTTT.

V usage is TRBV7-9 and J usage is TRBJ2-3; D is ambiguous. The CDR3 has 15 amino acids. CDR1 is SEHNR, CDR2 FQNEAQ, per germline (reference sequence). Trimming took 7 bases from V and 1 from J, leaving 15 bases between them. This CDR3 reads CASTAAGPGTDTQYF. The CDR3 DNA sequence: TGTGCCAGCACCGCCGCCGGGCCTGGCACAGATACGCAGTATTTT. The complete variable domain, with remaining parts taken from reference TRBV7-9 and TRBJ2-3, reads DTGVSQNPRHKITKRGQNVTFRCDPISEHNRLYWYRQTLGQGPEFLTYFQNEAQLEKSRLLSDRFSAERPKGSFSTLEIQRTEQGDSAMYLCASTAAGPGTDTQYFGPGTRLTVL.

This chain links TRBV7-9 with TRBJ2-2, with TRBD1 as a possible D gene (5 bases). Germline V gene lookup returns CDR1 SEHNR and CDR2 FQNEAQ (reference sequence). This CDR3 comprises 13 residues. V lost 5 bases to trimming and J lost 6 bases, with 10 bases between them. CDR3 nucleotides: TGTGCCAGCAGCCCAGGGTTTGCCGGGGAGCTGTTTTTT. Amino acids: CASSPGFAGELFF.

Here the CDR3 reads CASLRSYNSPLHF. CDR3 in DNA: TGTGCCAGCCTTCGGTCCTATAATTCACCCCTCCACTTT. The V gene is TRBV6-5, the J gene TRBJ1-6; D is ambiguous. Germline V CDR1 and CDR2: MNHEY, SVGAGI. The CDR3 has 13 amino acids. V was trimmed by 8 bases and J by 1 base, leaving 6 bases between them.

The chain couples TRBV21-1 to TRBJ2-1; the table's D call of TRBD2 was not tested on the DNA. TRBV21-1 is classified as a pseudogene. The CDR3 runs 14 residues. The CDR3 DNA reads as TGTGCCAGCAGCCGGATTGCGGCGGGAGGGCCGGGGTTCTTC. Translated: CASSRIAAGGPGFF.

This clone was detected a few times. The chain employs TRBV24-1 and TRBJ2-1, with D uncertain. The CDR3 totals 13 residues. The germline V gene encodes CDR1 KGHDR and CDR2 SFDVKD. The ends were cut back, 0 bases at V and 8 bases at J, with 7 bases in the middle. The CDR3 DNA follows: TGTGCCACCAGTGATTTGCTGGGGTATGAGCAGTTCTTC. Its translation is CATSDLLGYEQFF.

The V and J genes are TRBV18 and TRBJ1-1; the D is unclear. The CDR3 is 14 amino acids. Trimming stripped 5 bases from V and 1 base from J, with 11 bases between. Per the germline V gene, CDR1 is KGHSH and CDR2 is LQKENI. The CDR3 coding sequence is TGTGCCAGCTCAGCGGACGGGCAGAACACTGAAGCTTTCTTT. This encodes CASSADGQNTEAFF.

The rearrangement joins TRBV7-8 to TRBJ2-7, with 10 bases matching TRBD2. The V gene's germline CDR1 is SGHVS and CDR2 FQNEAQ. The J segment lost 0 bases and the V segment lost 5 bases, leaving 4 bases of the junction unmatched. The CDR3 covers 15 residues. The CDR3 DNA reads as TGTGCCAGCAGCCCCGTAGCGGGGGGCTCCTACGAGCAGTACTTC. It specifies CASSPVAGGSYEQYF.

This chain links TRBV27 with TRBJ1-1; D is unresolved. V was shortened by 3 bases and J by 0 bases, with 8 bases between the two germline ends. Germline-derived CDR1 and CDR2 are MNHEY and SMNVEV (reference sequence). The CDR3 totals 14 residues. The chain's CDR3 is CASSFGSMNTEAFF. The CDR3 DNA reads TGTGCCAGCAGTTTCGGGTCCATGAACACTGAAGCTTTCTTT.

The chain employs TRBV21-1 and TRBJ2-5; TRBD2, the table's D call, lacks a check against the DNA. TRBV21-1 is termed a pseudogene. The length of the CDR3 is 14 residues. DNA for the CDR3: TGTGCCAGCAGCAACCGGGGGGTTCGAGAGACCCAGTACTTC. Translation: CASSNRGVRETQYF.

The V call is TRBV4-2, the J call TRBJ2-7, with TRBD1 identical over 8 bases. V shed 0 bases, J shed 3 bases, and the junction held 7 bases outside the gene matches. Per the germline V gene, CDR1 is LGHNA and CDR2 is YNFKEQ. The length of the CDR3 is 16 residues. This CDR3 reads CASSQDGSDRVYEQYF. DNA of the CDR3: TGTGCCAGCAGCCAAGACGGATCGGACAGGGTCTACGAGCAGTACTTC.

V and J are TRBV7-3 and TRBJ2-3; D ambiguous. Germline lookup yields CDR1 SGHTA and CDR2 FQGTGA. The CDR3 length is 14 residues. The V end lost 6 bases, the J end lost 2 bases, and 12 bases lay between the germline ends. The CDR3 bases are TGTGCCAGCAGTCCAACTCCCGACACAGATACGCAGTATTTT. Translating gives CASSPTPDTDTQYF.

This chain links TRBV6-4 with TRBJ2-2, with unresolved D. CDR1 is MRHNA and CDR2 is SNTAGT in the germline V gene. The CDR3 consists of 13 residues. The ends were cut back, 6 bases at V and 5 bases at J, with 10 bases in the middle. CDR3 in amino acids: CASSQETTGELFF. CDR3 bases: TGTGCCAGCAGCCAGGAGACGACCGGGGAGCTGTTTTTT.

This chain connects TRBV27 to TRBJ2-7, with unresolved D. Germline-derived CDR1 and CDR2 are MNHEY and SMNVEV (reference sequence). Trimming removed 7 bases from V and 5 bases from J, with 15 bases in between. The CDR3 sequence is 13 residues long. CDR3 DNA sequence: TGTGCCAGCAAGTTAGGGCATCGCGACGAGCAGTACTTC. This translates into CASKLGHRDEQYF.